This T cell receptor beta chain stems from a study of blood T cell repertoires in COVID-19. Study-level background: Both acute and convalescent COVID-19 samples were obtained from the United States, Italy and Spain.

Profiling relied on immunoSEQ multiplex PCR, and the TCRdb table lists in-frame clones only, not all of them. This sample has more than 85,000 clones; roughly 80% occur once, and the top ten carry 8.5% to 9.5%. The receptor comes from a woman between 65 and 79 years old with acute or convalescent COVID-19. What was sequenced was peripheral blood.

The CDR3 spells CASSYQDNSPLHF. CDR3 coding DNA: TGTGCCAGCAGTTATCAGGATAATTCACCCCTCCACTTT. The chain joins TRBV6-5 to TRBJ1-6; unclear D gene. The germline V gene encodes CDR1 MNHEY and CDR2 SVGAGI. The V end was cut by 3 bases, the J end by 5 bases, with 5 bases between. CDR3 length equals 13 residues.